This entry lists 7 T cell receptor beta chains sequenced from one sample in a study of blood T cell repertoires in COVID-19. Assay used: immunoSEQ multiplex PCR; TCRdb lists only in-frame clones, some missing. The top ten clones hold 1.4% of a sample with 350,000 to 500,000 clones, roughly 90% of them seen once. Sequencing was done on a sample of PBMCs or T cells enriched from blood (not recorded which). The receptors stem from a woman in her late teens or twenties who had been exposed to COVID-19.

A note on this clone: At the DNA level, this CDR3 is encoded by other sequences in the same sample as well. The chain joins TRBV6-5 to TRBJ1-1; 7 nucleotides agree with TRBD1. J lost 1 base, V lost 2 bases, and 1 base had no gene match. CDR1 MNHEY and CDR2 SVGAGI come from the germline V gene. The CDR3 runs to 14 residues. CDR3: CASSYGTANTEAFF. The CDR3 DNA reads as TGTGCCAGCAGTTACGGGACAGCGAACACTGAAGCTTTCTTT.

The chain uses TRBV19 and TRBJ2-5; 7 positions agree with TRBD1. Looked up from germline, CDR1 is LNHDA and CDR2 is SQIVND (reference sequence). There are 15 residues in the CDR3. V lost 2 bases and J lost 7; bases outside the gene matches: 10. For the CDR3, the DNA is TGTGCCAGTAGTATAACAGGGGTCCCAACGGGGACCCAGTACTTC. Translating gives CASSITGVPTGTQYF.

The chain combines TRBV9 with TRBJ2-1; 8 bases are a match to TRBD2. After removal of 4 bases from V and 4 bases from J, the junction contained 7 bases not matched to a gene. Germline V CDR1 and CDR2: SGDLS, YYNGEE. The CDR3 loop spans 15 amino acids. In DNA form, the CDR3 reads TGTGCCAGCAGCACCGGGGGGGCAACTTACAATGAGCAGTTCTTC. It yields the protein CASSTGGATYNEQFF.

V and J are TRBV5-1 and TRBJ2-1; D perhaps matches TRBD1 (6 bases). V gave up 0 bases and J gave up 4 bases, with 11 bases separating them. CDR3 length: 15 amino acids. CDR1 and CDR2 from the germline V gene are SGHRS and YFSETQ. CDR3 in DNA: TGCGCCAGCAGCTTGGGACAGGCGGAGTACAATGAGCAGTTCTTC. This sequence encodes CASSLGQAEYNEQFF.

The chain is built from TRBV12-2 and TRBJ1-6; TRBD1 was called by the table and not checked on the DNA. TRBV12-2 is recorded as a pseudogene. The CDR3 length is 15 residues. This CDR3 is CASRLGQGADSPLHF. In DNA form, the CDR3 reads TGTGCAAGTCGCTTAGGTCAGGGGGCAGATTCACCCCTCCACTTT.

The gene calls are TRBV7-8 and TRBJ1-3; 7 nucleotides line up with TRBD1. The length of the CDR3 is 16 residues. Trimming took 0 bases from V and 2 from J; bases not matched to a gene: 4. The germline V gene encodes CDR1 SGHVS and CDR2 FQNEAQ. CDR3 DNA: TGTGCCAGCAGCTTAGCGGGGACAGAGACTGGAAACACCATATATTTT. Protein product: CASSLAGTETGNTIYF.

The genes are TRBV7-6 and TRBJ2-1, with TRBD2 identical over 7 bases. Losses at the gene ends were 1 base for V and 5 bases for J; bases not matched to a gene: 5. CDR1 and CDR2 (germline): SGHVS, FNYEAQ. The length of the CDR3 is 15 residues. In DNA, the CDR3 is TGTGCCAGCAGCTTAGGAGGGAGGGGAAACAATGAGCAGTTCTTC. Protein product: CASSLGGRGNNEQFF.